This TCR beta chain comes out of a study of T cell repertoires in cytomegalovirus infection. Looking at the study overall: Public TCR beta signature analysis indicated the presence of both CMV infection and matching HLA type.

Study-level findings and limits: CMV carriers having the relevant HLA were flagged by cumulative public TCR beta family frequency. What dominated the ex vivo response were HLA-C-restricted CMV-specific TCR beta clonotypes.

The table lists this clonotype with a few counts. Antigen unknown. V was clipped by 1 base and J by 1 base; unmatched bases: 7. The CDR3 length is 16 residues. Germline CDR1 is SGHTA and CDR2 is FQGNSA. One entry per CDR3 protein, called by TCRdb with MiXCR from the reads. Of around 430,000 distinct CDR3 sequences listed, about 42% are singletons. The receptor was derived from a human donor in good health (CMV status not recorded). Some clones in this sample may be carry-over from other donors' samples. The material sequenced was cultured PBMCs, taken from culture after CMV antigen stimulation. The chain couples TRBV7-2 to TRBJ2-7; 7 nucleotides line up with TRBD2. The CDR3 DNA reads as TGTGCCAGCAGCTTAGGACTAGCTGTTAATTCCTACGAGCAGTACTTC. This sequence encodes CASSLGLAVNSYEQYF.